This T cell receptor beta chain was captured in a study of shared clonotypes between healthy human individuals. General observations from the study: Among the subsets, naive ones generally showed larger estimated richness than memory ones.

The V and J ends lost 6 bases and 6 bases respectively, with 12 bases between them. The CDR3 is 11 residues long. Germline V gene sequence: CDR1 DFQATT, CDR2 SNEGSKA (reference sequence). Profiled with immunoSEQ multiplex PCR; TCRdb holds only in-frame clones, not every one. The sample lists 1,100,000 or so clones; approximately 78% were seen once. Note on this clone: The antigen is undetermined.

J is TRBJ2-7 and V is TRBV20-1; D unresolved. Sequenced input: memory CD4+ T cells from PBMCs. Subset noted: CD45RA-negative fraction. The TCR originated in a man in his late teens or twenties in good health. Some clones in this sample may be carry-over from other donors' samples. The CDR3 reads CSAQGPFEQYF. In DNA, the CDR3 is TGCAGTGCCCAAGGGCCTTTCGAGCAGTACTTC.